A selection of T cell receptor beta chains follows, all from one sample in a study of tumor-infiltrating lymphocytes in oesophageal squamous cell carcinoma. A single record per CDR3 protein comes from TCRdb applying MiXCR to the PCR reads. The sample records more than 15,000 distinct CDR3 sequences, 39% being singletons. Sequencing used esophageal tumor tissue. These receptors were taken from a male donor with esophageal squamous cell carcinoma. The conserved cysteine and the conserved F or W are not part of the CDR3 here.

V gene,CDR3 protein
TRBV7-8,ASSFKYEQY
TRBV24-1,ATRQGTRWLHLR
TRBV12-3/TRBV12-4,ASSREGQGFTYEQY
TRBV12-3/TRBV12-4,ASSILAGQRANEQF
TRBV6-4,ASSPHGGSRNNEQY
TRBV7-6,ASSLVLGAGGEQF
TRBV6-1,ASSPGQSPYEQY
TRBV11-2,ASSLEGGTVSYEQY
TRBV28,ASSLWVTSGSAGANVLT
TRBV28,ASRGVTYEQY
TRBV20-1,SARDRTDSYEQY
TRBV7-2,ASSRGQTYEQY
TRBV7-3,ASSLSSGTYYEQY
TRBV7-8,ASSSGAHKNIQY
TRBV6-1,ASMAGEEKLF
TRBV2,ASSGQEAGVTQY
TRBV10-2,ASSERPTGGYYGYT
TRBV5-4,ASSSSSHQSADTQY
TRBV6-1,ASYRASTGSTYEQY
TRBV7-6,ASSLGGAYNEKLF
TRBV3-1,ASSQYRDGDYEQY
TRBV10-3,ASQLAGVYNEQY
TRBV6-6,ASSYSTDTEAF
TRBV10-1,ASQKAGDGTDTQY
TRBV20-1,SARDGHRAYNEQF
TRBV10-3,AISADPPHYEQY
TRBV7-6,ASSLATGQGELGETQY
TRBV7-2,ASSLDGTYEQY
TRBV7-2,ASSLYSPLH
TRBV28,ASSQTGQRTEAF
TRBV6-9,ASSDSVVNEQF
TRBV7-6,ASSPSRDRVATQY
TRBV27,ASSFEGSNEQY
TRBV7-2,ASSQRQAQY
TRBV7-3,ASSLEASGKPTDTQY
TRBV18,ASSPGQMIGAF